This T cell receptor (beta chain) was captured by sequencing in a study of blood T cell repertoires in COVID-19. Study-wide background: PBMCs, B-cell-depleted T cells, or T cells were the source of the cDNA or gDNA that made up the material.

Only in-frame clones appear in the TCRdb table, and some are missing; sequencing was by immunoSEQ multiplex PCR. The top ten hold roughly 4.5% of the sample, which has roughly 130,000 clones, about 88% seen once. Trimming cost V 2 bases and J 4 bases, with 15 bases left between them. The CDR3 runs 15 residues. CDR1 is MDHEN, CDR2 SYDVKM, per germline. The V and J genes are TRBV28 and TRBJ2-7, with D perhaps matching TRBD2 (6 bases). Sequenced sample: peripheral blood. The source of this sequence is a man in his 60s with COVID-19, enrolled during active disease. The CDR3 DNA reads TGTGCCAGCAGTTTACTTCGGGAGTGGGGATACGAGCAGTACTTC. Protein sequence: CASSLLREWGYEQYF.